This TCR beta chain was sequenced for a study of CD8 T cells in Susac syndrome. CDR3 length: 12 amino acids. Germline lookup yields CDR1 KGHDR and CDR2 SFDVKD. Trimming took off 6 bases at V and 10 bases at J, with 12 bases between the two ends. When the RNA was reverse transcribed, random hexamers were used with an input of roughly 0.45 to 1 ug. Amplification of TCR beta CDR3 spanned 54 Vbeta and 13 Jbeta via immunoSEQ multiplex PCR. TCRdb used MiXCR to reprocess the immunoSEQ multiplex PCR reads, holding one entry per CDR3 protein. The sample consists of about 210,000 distinct CDR3 sequences, roughly 96% of them appearing once. TCR beta was sequenced from blood CD8+ and CD4+ T cells. While CD8+ and CD4+ T cells were isolated negatively, TEMRA cells were enriched by FACS.

Sequenced: CD4+ T cells from PBMCs. The receptor's source is a human donor with multiple sclerosis. The gene calls are TRBV24-1 and TRBJ2-1; the D call may be TRBD1 or TRBD2 (5 bases each). CDR3 sequence: CATSLGVGEQFF. CDR3 DNA sequence: TGTGCCACCAGTTTGGGGGTGGGCGAGCAGTTCTTC.